Sequencing of this T cell receptor (beta chain) was carried out in a study of blood T cell repertoires in COVID-19 (dated by TCRdb to 2018 to 2020). Background for the entire study: Collaborator samples came from the United States, Italy and Spain and covered acute and convalescent phases of COVID-19. Where HLA class I and class II types were available, the types were taken from metadata supplied by the sample provider, not from assay-based typing. The dataset comprised deeply sampled blood TCRbeta repertoires from subjects exposed to, actively infected with, or recovered from COVID-19. The prospective study material was composed of cDNA or gDNA derived from T cells, B-cell-depleted T cells, or PBMCs. A freely available public database, intended as a resource for researchers studying the immune response to SARS-CoV-2, is where the repertoires were released. Nearly every sample came with metadata listing a de-identified subject ID, COVID-19 status, age in years and sex. The samples were drawn from the first 160 participants of the ongoing ImmuneRACE study and from some 1,300 subjects provided by 6 global collaborators.

TCRbeta CDR3 regions were amplified from genomic DNA by means of the immunoSEQ Assay, a bias-controlled multiplex PCR. Per the source publication's procedure: Nucleated cell counts per sample were estimated from amplification of reference gene primers within the assay. Sequence reads were collapsed and filtered to measure the absolute abundance of every unique TCRbeta CDR3 rearrangement. Productive Simpson clonality was computed per sample as the square root of Simpson's diversity index over productive rearrangements. TCRdb holds this immuneACCESS table with in-frame rearrangements only. Some clones are missing; in checked studies, unresolved V genes explain under half, and the rest has no known cause. The V and J calls and clone size come from that table; D and trimming were worked out from the DNA. Within this sample are roughly 570,000 clones, with approximately 88% of them counted one time only. The leading ten clones occupy roughly 8.3% of the sample.

In Seattle, one collaborating source enrolled patients while the infection was active and tracked those patients longitudinally over the course of disease. Whole blood was collected in K2EDTA tubes by collaborating institutions according to the institutions' own protocols. For TCRbeta analysis, collaborator samples were shipped as frozen whole blood, as isolated PBMCs, or as DNA extracted from either sample type. General study outcomes and caveats: Clinical and demographic metadata were provided uncurated, with the amount varying by source and participant.

Based on the germline V gene, the CDR1 and CDR2 sequences are SGHRS and YFSETQ. V and J lose 4 bases and 4 bases, and a span of 17 bases separates them. The CDR3 runs 15 amino acids, cysteine and phenylalanine included. Only the CDR3 DNA stays, 45 bases, in frame from base 1. Details on this clone: It has no known antigen specificity. No much larger clone is present one base from it, and per-base qualities are unavailable.

The TCR comes from a woman in her fifties or sixties with COVID-19, enrolled during active disease. The chain couples TRBV5-1 to TRBJ1-2, and possibly TRBD1, on 6 matching bases. The specimen sequenced was peripheral blood. For the CDR3, the sequence is CASSVQGGESYGYTF. In nucleotide form, the sequence is TGCGCCAGCAGCGTACAGGGAGGGGAGAGCTATGGCTACACCTTC.